These 29 T cell receptor beta chains came from one sample sequenced in a study of blood T cell repertoires in COVID-19. Sequenced by immunoSEQ multiplex PCR; TCRdb stores in-frame clones only, minus some. The data show under 350,000 clones, 85% to 90% seen once. Sequencing used peripheral blood. The origin of the receptors is a man between 65 and 85 years old with acute or convalescent COVID-19.

This clone showed up just a few times. This chain links TRBV10-3 with TRBJ1-1, with unresolved D. This CDR3 comprises 15 residues. CDR1 ENHRY and CDR2 SYGVKD come from the germline V gene. Trimming took 0 bases from V and 5 from J, leaving 13 bases between them. Written as DNA, the CDR3 is TGTGCCATCAGTGAGTCCCGGGGAATGGTTACTGAAGCTTTCTTT. This translates into CAISESRGMVTEAFF.

The chain couples TRBV12-3 or TRBV12-4 to TRBJ1-1, with TRBD1 as a possible D gene (5 bases). This CDR3 has 13 amino acids. The V and J ends lost 5 bases and 6 bases respectively, with 13 bases between them. CDR3 DNA: TGTGCCAGCAGTACCGGGGGGAGCGCTGAAGCTTTCTTT. The encoded protein is CASSTGGSAEAFF.

The chain carries TRBV7-8 and TRBJ1-5; tentative D call: TRBD1 (6 bases). This CDR3 comprises 15 residues. V lost 0 bases and J 1 base, leaving 7 bases between the germline ends. In germline, CDR1 is SGHVS, CDR2 FQNEAQ. The CDR3 nucleotides are TGTGCCAGCAGCTTAGCTAGGGGGAGCAATCAGCCCCAGCATTTT. This codes for CASSLARGSNQPQHF.

The rearrangement uses TRBV6-5 and TRBJ1-6, with TRBD1 as a possible D gene (6 bases). V was trimmed by 5 bases and J by 10 bases, leaving 18 bases between them. The CDR3 extends over 15 amino acids. Germline CDR1 is MNHEY and CDR2 is SVGAGI. The CDR3 nucleotides are TGTGCCAGCAGTCCTCAGACAGGTCGGGGCTCACCCCTCCACTTT. Its translation: CASSPQTGRGSPLHF.

The rearrangement uses TRBV6-1 and TRBJ2-2; 8 nucleotides line up with TRBD1. CDR1 is MNHNS, CDR2 SASEGT, per germline. V lost 2 bases and J lost 5; bases outside the gene matches: 4. This CDR3 is 15 amino acids long. CDR3: CASSEQGAITGELFF. As DNA, the CDR3 is TGTGCCAGCAGTGAACAGGGGGCAATTACCGGGGAGCTGTTTTTT.

This chain joins TRBV4-2 and TRBJ1-5, with 9 bases fitting TRBD1. J was trimmed by 7 bases and V by 3 bases; bases with no gene match: 7. CDR1 LGHNA and CDR2 YNFKEQ come from the germline V gene. This CDR3 has 15 amino acids. The DNA of the CDR3 is TGTGCCAGCAGCCACGAACAGGGGGCATACCAGCCCCAGCATTTT. It yields the protein CASSHEQGAYQPQHF.

The chain is built from TRBV5-1 and TRBJ2-1; 7 bases are shared with TRBD1. CDR3 length: 14 residues. From germline, CDR1 is SGHRS and CDR2 YFSETQ. Trimming at V came to 3 bases and at J to 9 bases, leaving 9 bases not matched to a gene. This CDR3 is CASSWGQTPTEQFF. CDR3 coding DNA: TGCGCCAGCAGCTGGGGACAGACACCAACTGAGCAGTTCTTC.

The chain is built from TRBV7-9 and TRBJ1-2; 7 bases align to TRBD1. Germline-derived CDR1 and CDR2 are SEHNR and FQNEAQ (reference sequence). There are 13 residues in the CDR3. Trimming cost V 2 bases and J 8 bases; bases outside gene matches: 5. The CDR3 protein is CASSLRGGRGYTF. The DNA of the CDR3 is TGTGCCAGCAGCTTACGAGGGGGCAGAGGCTACACCTTC.

The genes are TRBV5-6 and TRBJ2-2; D is possibly TRBD1 (5 bases). The CDR3 length is 14 residues. Per germline, CDR1 SGHDT and CDR2 YYEEEE. The V gene lost 0 bases and the J gene lost 7 bases, with 10 bases spanning the gap. The CDR3 DNA reads TGTGCCAGCAGCTTGGGGCAGGGCTACGGGGAGCTGTTTTTT. Its translation: CASSLGQGYGELFF.

The rearrangement uses TRBV7-8 and TRBJ1-1, with D possibly being TRBD1 (6 bases). Trimming took off 5 bases at V and 7 bases at J, with 23 bases between the two ends. Looked up from germline, CDR1 is SGHVS and CDR2 is FQNEAQ. The CDR3 consists of 16 residues. In nucleotides, the CDR3 is TGTGCCAGCAGCCTCCGCCTCGGGGGGCAAGAGGGTGAAGCTTTCTTT. Translating it yields CASSLRLGGQEGEAFF.

This chain links TRBV19 with TRBJ2-3; D not resolved. The CDR3 consists of 13 residues. Trimming removed 4 bases at V and 0 bases at J, with 5 bases between. Per germline, CDR1 LNHDA and CDR2 SQIVND (reference sequence). The CDR3 loop is CASSTTSTDTQYF. CDR3 nucleotides: TGTGCCAGTAGTACAACTAGCACAGATACGCAGTATTTT.

The chain recombines TRBV7-9 with TRBJ1-4; the D is unclear. Trimming removed 5 bases from V and 0 bases from J, with 10 bases in between. CDR3 size: 15 residues. The germline V gene encodes CDR1 SEHNR and CDR2 FQNEAQ (reference sequence). CDR3 sequence: CASSLTSATNEKLFF. The CDR3 DNA reads TGTGCCAGCAGCCTCACAAGTGCAACTAATGAAAAACTGTTTTTT.

The rearrangement uses TRBV28 and TRBJ2-7, with 9 nucleotides matching TRBD2. Germline V gene data show CDR1 as MDHEN and CDR2 as SYDVKM. V lost 6 bases to trimming and J lost 6 bases; unmatched junction nucleotides: 6. The CDR3 extends over 13 amino acids. CDR3 nucleotides: TGTGCCAGCAGGGGCGGGAGGGATGGCGAGCAGTACTTC. Its translation: CASRGGRDGEQYF. The whole variable domain, remainder taken from reference TRBV28 and TRBJ2-7, is DVKVTQSSRYLVKRTGEKVFLECVQDMDHENMFWYRQDPGLGLRLIYFSYDVKMKEKGDIPEGYSVSREKKERFSLILESASTNQTSMYLCASRGGRDGEQYFGPGTRLTVT.

The chain employs TRBV11-2 and TRBJ2-7, with 12 bases matching TRBD2. The CDR3 sequence is 16 residues long. Germline CDR1 is SGHAT and CDR2 is FQNNGV. With 6 bases clipped from V and 7 bases from J, the junction kept 13 bases outside the gene matches. In DNA, the CDR3 is TGTGCCAGCAGACTAGCGGGAGGTCTCCAAACTCGAGAGCAGTACTTC. It translates to CASRLAGGLQTREQYF.

The chain carries TRBV7-7 and TRBJ2-7; a weak D match, TRBD1 (5 bases). The CDR3 sequence is 11 residues long. The V end lost 9 bases, the J end lost 6 bases, and 12 bases lay between the germline ends. Per the germline V gene, CDR1 is SSHAT and CDR2 is FNYEAQ (reference sequence). CDR3 sequence (DNA): TGTGCCAGTGTGGGGCTCGGCGAGCAGTACTTC. Translating it yields CASVGLGEQYF.

The J gene is TRBJ2-5, the V gene TRBV3-1 (or the pseudogene TRBV3-2); 7 positions agree with TRBD1. The CDR3 is 17 residues long. Germline assignment: CDR1 LGHDT and CDR2 YNNKEL (reference sequence). Unmatched junction bases numbered 15, after V lost 4 bases and J lost 4 bases. The CDR3 protein is CASSLRPFRGKGETQYF. The CDR3 DNA sequence: TGTGCCAGCAGCCTCCGCCCTTTCAGGGGGAAGGGAGAGACCCAGTACTTC.

The chain employs TRBV5-4 and TRBJ2-7; 10 positions match TRBD2. The germline CDR1 and CDR2 sequences are SGHNT and YYREEE (reference sequence). Trimming at V came to 4 bases and at J to 4 bases, leaving 5 bases not matched to a gene. The CDR3 loop spans 14 amino acids. The CDR3: CASSPSGGSYEQYF. The CDR3 region has the DNA TGTGCCAGCAGCCCTAGCGGGGGCTCTTACGAGCAGTACTTC.

The chain joins TRBV7-9 to TRBJ1-1, with D hard to call. With 1 base removed from V and 1 base from J, the gap between germline ends came to 10 bases. The CDR3 consists of 15 residues. Germline V gene sequence: CDR1 SEHNR, CDR2 FQNEAQ (reference sequence). CDR3 DNA: TGTGCCAGCAGCTTAGGACACCAGGCGAACACTGAAGCTTTCTTT. It specifies CASSLGHQANTEAFF.

This clone was found once. The rearrangement links TRBV27 to TRBJ1-2; the match to TRBD1 covers 7 bases. The germline V gene encodes CDR1 MNHEY and CDR2 SMNVEV (reference sequence). This CDR3 comprises 15 residues. Trimming took 0 bases from V and 4 from J; bases not matched to a gene: 5. Written as DNA, the CDR3 is TGTGCCAGCAGTTTATCCTACAGGGGCCTCTATGGCTACACCTTC. It yields the protein CASSLSYRGLYGYTF.

J is TRBJ2-7 and V is TRBV6-4; 8 bases align to TRBD1. CDR1 MRHNA and CDR2 SNTAGT come from the germline V gene. There are 13 residues in the CDR3. V lost 3 bases to trimming and J lost 6 bases; unmatched junction nucleotides: 4. CDR3 sequence (DNA): TGTGCCAGCAGTGATGGACAGGGCGGCGAGCAGTACTTC. Translating gives CASSDGQGGEQYF.

The chain has TRBV28 and TRBJ1-5, with 7 bases aligning to TRBD1. This CDR3 contains 16 residues. V shed 5 bases and J 2 bases; nucleotides not matched to a gene: 9. Germline CDR1 and CDR2: MDHEN and SYDVKM. The chain's CDR3 is CASSRQGRGGNQPQHF. The DNA for the CDR3 is TGTGCCAGCAGTAGACAGGGAAGGGGTGGCAATCAGCCCCAGCATTTT.

The chain links TRBV15 to TRBJ2-2, with D tentatively TRBD2 (6 bases). CDR1 and CDR2 (germline): LNHNV, YYDKDF (reference sequence). The CDR3 has 17 residues. Between the trimmed V and J ends, which lost 0 bases and 4 bases, there was a span of 15 bases. This CDR3 reads CATSRDWEAISTGELFF. The CDR3, as DNA: TGTGCCACCAGCAGAGATTGGGAGGCCATCAGCACCGGGGAGCTGTTTTTT. The full variable domain, with the rest looked up from reference TRBV15 and TRBJ2-2, is DAMVIQNPRYQVTQFGKPVTLSCSQTLNHNVMYWYQQKSSQAPKLLFHYYDKDFNNEADTPDNFQSRRPNTSFCFLDIRSPGLGDTAMYLCATSRDWEAISTGELFFGEGSRLTVL.

This clone has just one count. The chain is built from TRBV2 and TRBJ2-5; TRBD1 agrees at 8 bases. V dropped 5 bases and J dropped 4; count of bases not matched to a gene: 6. The CDR3 spans 14 residues. From germline, CDR1 is SNHLY and CDR2 FYNNEI. CDR3 region: CASSTDRVRETQYF. In DNA, the CDR3 is TGTGCCAGCAGTACGGACAGGGTTCGAGAGACCCAGTACTTC.

This clone showed up just once. This sequence joins TRBV7-2 and TRBJ2-3; 7 bases align to TRBD1. Germline CDR1 and CDR2: SGHTA and FQGNSA. V shed 8 bases, J shed 1 base, and the junction held 0 bases outside the gene matches. The CDR3 runs 12 residues. CDR3 protein: CASGQGTDTQYF. The CDR3 DNA follows: TGTGCCAGCGGACAGGGCACAGATACGCAGTATTTT.

This clone showed up just a few times. The chain couples TRBV6-6 to TRBJ1-1; TRBD1 matches 7 bases. The CDR3 runs 14 residues. J was trimmed by 1 base and V by 6 bases; bases with no gene match: 5. CDR1 and CDR2 (germline): MNHNY, SVGAGI (reference sequence). This CDR3 reads CASSIGTANTEAFF. CDR3 bases: TGTGCCAGCAGCATAGGGACAGCGAACACTGAAGCTTTCTTT.

V gene TRBV2 combines with J gene TRBJ1-5, with 9 bases that match TRBD1. This CDR3 comprises 13 residues. V was pared by 8 bases and J by 7 bases, with 6 bases of the junction left unmatched. Germline V CDR1 and CDR2: SNHLY, FYNNEI. The CDR3 DNA sequence: TGTGCCAGCGGGGGACAGGGTGGACAGCCCCAGCATTTT. Translating gives CASGGQGGQPQHF.

This clone showed up just once. CDR3 region: CASSPLAGGLRNEQFF. The CDR3 coding sequence is TGTGCCAGCAGTCCCCTGGCGGGAGGGCTGAGGAATGAGCAGTTCTTC. The V and J genes are TRBV28 and TRBJ2-1; TRBD2 agrees at 9 bases. The CDR3 loop spans 16 amino acids. CDR1 MDHEN and CDR2 SYDVKM come from the germline V gene. Trimming removed 5 bases from V and 7 bases from J; junction bases left unmatched: 12.

V usage is TRBV5-1 and J usage is TRBJ2-1; 7 nucleotides align to TRBD2. The CDR3 has 15 amino acids. From germline, CDR1 is SGHRS and CDR2 YFSETQ. The ends lost 4 bases at V and 5 bases at J; junction bases unmatched: 9. The CDR3 sequence: CASSQLAQGDNEQFF. Written as DNA, the CDR3 is TGCGCCAGCAGCCAACTAGCGCAAGGGGACAATGAGCAGTTCTTC.

This sequence joins TRBV5-1 and TRBJ2-3; perhaps TRBD2 as D (6 bases). Trimming removed 5 bases at V and 2 bases at J, with 12 bases between. Germline V gene sequence: CDR1 SGHRS, CDR2 YFSETQ. CDR3 size: 14 residues. CDR3 region: CASSLAGSTDTQYF. The CDR3 bases are TGCGCCAGCAGTCTGGCGGGATCCACAGATACGCAGTATTTT. The entire variable domain, with the rest obtained from reference TRBV5-1 and TRBJ2-3, is as follows: KAGVTQTPRYLIKTRGQQVTLSCSPISGHRSVSWYQQTPGQGLQFLFEYFSETQRNKGNFPGRFSGRQFSNSRSEMNVSTLELGDSALYLCASSLAGSTDTQYFGPGTRLTVL.